The entry below gives a single T cell receptor (beta chain) sequence along with its context. This sample was taken from a study of T-cell reconstitution after alpha-beta-depleted transplantation in children. The CDR3 runs 16 residues. Trimming took 3 bases from V and 1 from J, leaving 15 bases between them. CDR1 is SGHVS and CDR2 is FQNEAQ in the germline V gene. As it was prepared, the TCRbeta library received unique molecular identifiers. MiXCR was run by TCRdb on the PCR reads, yielding one entry per CDR3 protein. The sample lists about a million distinct CDR3 sequences, 25% to 35% occurring once. The V gene is TRBV7-8, the J gene TRBJ1-1; D is unclear. The origin of this receptor is a boy under two years old who had a stem cell transplant for SCID, so the T cells may come from the graft donor. Specimen: PBMCs, mostly from graft donor cells, collected 360 days after TCRalphabeta/CD19-depleted stem cell transplant. CDR3 DNA sequence: TGTGCCAGCAGCTTGTTAGGTATCCGGAGGAACACTGAAGCTTTCTTT. Its protein is CASSLLGIRRNTEAFF.